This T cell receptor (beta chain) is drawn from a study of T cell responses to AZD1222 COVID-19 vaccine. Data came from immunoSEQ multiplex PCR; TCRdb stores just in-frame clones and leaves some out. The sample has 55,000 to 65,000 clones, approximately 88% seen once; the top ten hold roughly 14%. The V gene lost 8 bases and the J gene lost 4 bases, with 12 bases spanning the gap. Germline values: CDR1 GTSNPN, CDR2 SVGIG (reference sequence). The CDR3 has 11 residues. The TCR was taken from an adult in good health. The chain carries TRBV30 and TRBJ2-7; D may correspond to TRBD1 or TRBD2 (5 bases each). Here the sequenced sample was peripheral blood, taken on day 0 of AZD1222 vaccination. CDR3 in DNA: TGTGCCCGAGGGGTAGGATACGAGCAGTACTTC. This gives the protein CARGVGYEQYF.